This entry is about one TCR beta chain. The second PCR ran roughly 6 to 11 cycles with a sample-barcoded 5' primer and J-beta primers. One entry per CDR3 protein results from TCRdb running MiXCR on the 5' RACE reads. This repertoire shows about 290,000 distinct CDR3 sequences, 25% to 30% found once; its top ten account for 29%. The CDR3 is 16 residues long. Trimming left V 0 bases short and J 6 bases short, with 15 bases between. Germline V gene sequence: CDR1 LNHNV, CDR2 YYDKDF (reference sequence). The data were taken from a study of blood T cells in healthy people across ages. The V and J genes are TRBV15 and TRBJ2-1; weak D call: TRBD1 (5 bases). This clonotype was obtained from a woman aged 65 to 85 in good health. The sample consisted of blood. The CDR3 spells CATSREGPGDLNEQFF. The CDR3 DNA is TGTGCCACCAGCAGAGAGGGGCCTGGTGACCTCAATGAGCAGTTCTTC.